This T cell receptor beta chain was sequenced in a study of CD8 T cells in Susac syndrome. Findings of the study overall: In Susac patients, clonal expansion was not detected in CD4+ cells.

An amount of RNA that ranged from about 0.45 to 1 ug was reverse transcribed with random hexamers. TCRdb called the immunoSEQ multiplex PCR reads again in MiXCR, with one record for every CDR3 protein. The repertoire holds roughly 150,000 distinct CDR3 sequences, with approximately 96% as singletons. The V gene's germline CDR1 is DFQATT and CDR2 SNEGSKA (reference sequence). This CDR3 comprises 13 residues. As to this clonotype: Its matching antigen is unknown.

The chain has TRBV20-1 and TRBJ2-5; 9 nucleotides agree with TRBD2. The sequenced sample consisted of CD4+ T cells from PBMCs. The source is a human donor with Susac syndrome. The CDR3 protein is CRMGGGREETQYF. The CDR3 coding sequence is TGCAGGATGGGGGGCGGGAGGGAGGAGACCCAGTACTTC.